This is a list of T cell receptor beta chains from one sample in a study of OX40 agonist ivuxolimab in advanced cancers. Libraries were prepared by immunoSEQ multiplex PCR; TCRdb keeps only in-frame clonotypes and omits some of them. The sample consists of 100,000 or so clones, roughly 90% of them appearing once. The sequencing here drew on CD4+ or CD8+ T cells sorted from blood, taken in a trial of the OX40 agonist ivuxolimab. The origin of the receptors is an adult with an advanced solid tumor such as melanoma, head and neck, liver or kidney cancer. Each CDR3 is given with its conserved first and last residue. The order of the fields is V gene, J gene, D gene, clone size, CDR3 DNA, CDR3 protein. A D gene is named only where the DNA matches it firmly. Only some rows state a clone size, as once, few, many or a class for expanded clones.

TRBV27	TRBJ2-1	.	.	TGTGCCAGCAGCCAGGCGAGCTCCTACAATGAGCAGTTCTTC	CASSQASSYNEQFF
TRBV4-3	TRBJ2-3	TRBD2	once	TGCGCCAGCAGCCCCGCGGGGGATTCCACAGATACGCAGTATTTT	CASSPAGDSTDTQYF
TRBV19	TRBJ2-7	TRBD2	.	TGTGCCAGTAGTATATGGGGAGGGGCCTACGAGCAGTACTTC	CASSIWGGAYEQYF
TRBV29-1	TRBJ1-4	.	.	TGCAGCGTTGAAGGTGCTGGGGAAAAACTGTTTTTT	CSVEGAGEKLFF
TRBV27	TRBJ2-7	TRBD1	.	TGTGCCAGCAGTGGACGACAGGGGCGGTCCTACGAGCAGTACTTC	CASSGRQGRSYEQYF
TRBV5-1	TRBJ2-1	.	.	TGCGCCAGCAGCCAACAGGGAGTTGATAGCTCCTACAATGAGCAGTTCTTC	CASSQQGVDSSYNEQFF
TRBV2	TRBJ2-1	.	once	TGTGCCAGCTGTCTTGAGGACGTGGGTAGGGATGAGCAGTTCTTC	CASCLEDVGRDEQFF
TRBV10-3	TRBJ2-2	TRBD2	.	TGTGCCATCAGTGAGAGTCCAGCGGGAGTTACCGGGGAGCTGTTTTTT	CAISESPAGVTGELFF
TRBV19	TRBJ1-5	.	.	TGTGCCAGTAGTATTGGGGGGGGGCCCCAGCATTTT	CASSIGGGPQHF
TRBV29-1	TRBJ2-5	.	.	TGCAGCGTTGAAGACGTCACAGATGAAGAGACCCAGTACTTC	CSVEDVTDEETQYF
TRBV29-1	TRBJ1-2	TRBD1	.	TGCAGCGTTGACTGGTCCGGGACAGAAATCTATGGCTACACCTTC	CSVDWSGTEIYGYTF
TRBV30	TRBJ2-5	.	.	TGTGCCTGGAGTCAAGGGGGAGGGGAGACCCAGTACTTC	CAWSQGGGETQYF
TRBV7-6	TRBJ2-5	TRBD2	once	TGTGCCAGCAGCCCCCAGACTAGCGGGGGAGAGACCCAGTACTTC	CASSPQTSGGETQYF
TRBV19	TRBJ2-7	TRBD1	.	TGTGCCAGTAGTGTCGGGACAGGCGGTATCTACGAGCAGTACTTC	CASSVGTGGIYEQYF
TRBV6-5	TRBJ2-4	.	.	TGTGCCAGCAGCCCCTCTAAGGACAGCCAGTACTTC	CASSPSKDSQYF
TRBV27	TRBJ2-6	TRBD1	.	TGTGCCAGCACCCCGACAGGGTGGGTCGGGGCCAACGTCCTGACTTTC	CASTPTGWVGANVLTF
TRBV6-1	TRBJ1-2	TRBD1	once	TGTGCCAGCAGCACCGACAGGGGGCCGAACTATGGCTACACCTTC	CASSTDRGPNYGYTF
TRBV7-8	TRBJ2-1	TRBD2	.	TGTGCCAGCAGCCCCTGGACTAGCGGCAATGAGCAGTTCTTC	CASSPWTSGNEQFF
TRBV27	TRBJ2-1	.	.	TGTGCCAGCAGTTCTCTAGGTGGTGAGCAGTTCTTC	CASSSLGGEQFF
TRBV19	TRBJ1-1	.	.	TGTGCCAGTAGTATATGGAACTTGAACACTGAAGCTTTCTTT	CASSIWNLNTEAFF
TRBV7-6	TRBJ2-7	.	.	TGTGCCAGCAGCCCCCGTGCGGGGTACGAGCAGTACTTC	CASSPRAGYEQYF
TRBV29-1	TRBJ1-2	TRBD1	.	TGCAGCGCCCCGACAGGGACGCACTATGGCTACACCTTC	CSAPTGTHYGYTF
TRBV19	TRBJ1-3	.	.	TGTGCCAGTAGTATAGTGGGGAGCGCGGACACCATATATTTT	CASSIVGSADTIYF
TRBV10-2	TRBJ2-2	.	.	TGCGCCAGTATTGAGAGGGGGAGTGGAACCGGGGAGCTGTTTTTT	CASIERGSGTGELFF
TRBV6-6	TRBJ2-3	TRBD2	.	TGTGCCAGTAGCGGGGGGGGGCCAGATACGCAGTATTTT	CASSGGGPDTQYF
TRBV5-8	TRBJ2-3	TRBD1	once	TGTGCCAGCAGCACCGGACAGGCCACAGATACGCAGTATTTT	CASSTGQATDTQYF
TRBV4-1	TRBJ2-7	.	once	TGCGCCAGCAGCCATTCAGTAAACTACGAGCAGTACTTC	CASSHSVNYEQYF
TRBV2	TRBJ2-1	.	.	TGTGCCAGCAGCGACGGGTCAAGACGGAATGAGCAGTTCTTC	CASSDGSRRNEQFF
TRBV10-3	TRBJ1-2	.	.	TGTGCCACCTGGGACCGGGCGTATGCGGGCTACACCTTC	CATWDRAYAGYTF
TRBV5-5	TRBJ2-7	TRBD1	.	TGTGCCAGCAGCTTGATCTCCGGGACAGGGGGCTACGAGCAGTACTTC	CASSLISGTGGYEQYF
TRBV2	TRBJ2-7	.	.	TGTGCCAGCGTCCCGGACTCGAACTACGAGCAGTACTTC	CASVPDSNYEQYF
TRBV6-5	TRBJ2-5	.	.	TGTGCCAGCAGTTACTCGGTAGAGTTATACTTC	CASSYSVELYF
TRBV6-6	TRBJ1-1	.	.	TGTGCCAGCAGTTCGCAGGGAATGAACACTGAAGCTTTCTTT	CASSSQGMNTEAFF
TRBV30	TRBJ2-7	.	.	TGTGCCTGGAGTGTAAGGACGAGGAGCTCCTACGAGCAGTACTTC	CAWSVRTRSSYEQYF
TRBV5-1	TRBJ2-7	TRBD1	.	TGCGCCAGCAGCAGCTATACAGGGGACAACGAGCAGTACTTC	CASSSYTGDNEQYF
TRBV7-8	TRBJ2-1	.	.	TGTGCCAGCAGCCCATCAGGGTTGGTGAATGAGCAGTTCTTC	CASSPSGLVNEQFF
TRBV9	TRBJ2-4	.	.	TGTGCCAGCAGCGAACATGATGTCAGGTTTGCCAAAAACATTCAGTACTTC	CASSEHDVRFAKNIQYF
TRBV11-2	TRBJ2-5	.	.	TGTGCCAGCAGCTCCGGGACCGCACATCGGCAAGAGACCCAGTACTTC	CASSSGTAHRQETQYF
TRBV28	TRBJ2-7	.	.	TGTGCCAGCACGTTTAGGCCTTCCTACGAGCAGTACTTC	CASTFRPSYEQYF
TRBV6-6	TRBJ1-1	.	.	TGTGCCAGCAGTTACTCGGCGGCGAACACTGAAGCTTTCTTT	CASSYSAANTEAFF